These 20 T cell receptor beta chains were sequenced from one sample in a study of T cells in women clearing cervical HPV infection. Assay used: immunoSEQ multiplex PCR; TCRdb lists only in-frame clones, some missing. In total, the table holds 23,000 or so clones. The sequencing sample was made of blood buffy coat. These receptors came from a woman aged 18 to 75 with a cervical HPV16 infection that either progressed to CIN3+ or cleared (not recorded which).

With respect to this clone: The read stops 3 residues short of the end of the CDR3; the missing end is completed from the germline J gene. The V call is TRBV10-3, the J call TRBJ2-3; weak D call: TRBD2 (6 bases). Trimming took 9 bases from V and 2 from J, leaving 18 bases between them. The CDR3 loop spans 15 amino acids. The V gene's germline CDR1 is ENHRY and CDR2 SYGVKD. The DNA read from the CDR3 is TGTGCCATTGGGGGGAGTATCCAGGCCACAGATACG. Amino acids: CAIGGSIQATDT. The whole CDR3 reads CAIGGSIQATDTQYF.

Turning to this clone: Read data end 3 residues before the CDR3 end; the end is taken from the germline J gene. The J gene is TRBJ2-7, the V gene TRBV20-1; 8 nucleotides match TRBD2. Germline CDR1 reads DFQATT; CDR2 reads SNEGSKA (reference sequence). This CDR3 is built from 12 residues. Trimming took 4 bases from V and 5 from J; bases not matched to a gene: 4. CDR3 DNA (partial): TGCAGTGCTATCCGACTAGCGCACGAG. It codes for CSAIRLAHE. The whole CDR3 reads CSAIRLAHEQYF.

Comment on this clone: The read ends 3 residues early relative to the CDR3; the germline J gene fills the gap. V and J are TRBV18 and TRBJ2-5; D unclear. Trimming cost V 2 bases and J 4 bases, with 5 bases left between them. Per the germline V gene, CDR1 is KGHSH and CDR2 is LQKENI. The CDR3 has 12 amino acids. Incomplete CDR3 DNA: TGTGCCAGCTCACCATCCGGAGAGACC. Translation: CASSPSGET. The full CDR3 reads CASSPSGETQYF.

Turning to this clone: The germline gene is not matched at one end of the junction; a read error may be the cause. Read sequence stops 3 residues before the CDR3 end, and the germline J gene provides the missing end. The J gene is TRBJ2-7, the V gene TRBV4-2; 10 nucleotides align to TRBD2. CDR1 LGHNA and CDR2 YNFKEQ come from the germline V gene. The CDR3 runs to 15 residues. CDR3 loop: CASSPGLAATYEQYF. CDR3 bases read: TGCGCCAGCAGCCCCGGACTAGCGGCTACCTACGAG.

Concerning this clone itself: The CDR3 end lies 3 residues beyond the end of the read and is filled in from the germline J gene. The rearrangement uses TRBV7-8 and TRBJ1-4; no firm D call. Trimming stripped 5 bases from V and 0 bases from J, with 13 bases between. The CDR3 spans 16 residues. Germline V lookup: CDR1 SGHVS, CDR2 FQNEAQ. The DNA read from the CDR3 is TGTGCCAGCAGCAGAAAAACCAGAGCAACTAATGAAAAA. This sequence encodes CASSRKTRATNEK. In full, the CDR3 is CASSRKTRATNEKLFF.

Comments on this clone: The observed sequence ends 3 residues before the CDR3 terminus, with the missing tail filled in from the germline J gene. The chain links TRBV28 to TRBJ2-1, with TRBD1 matching over 7 bases. The CDR3 has 20 residues. The ends lost 3 bases at V and 4 bases at J; junction bases unmatched: 21. Germline CDR1 reads MDHEN; CDR2 reads SYDVKM. The DNA read from the CDR3 is TGTGCCAGCAGTTTGCGCTGGGGTGGCAGGGGGTCAAGACAATACAATGAG. It specifies CASSLRWGGRGSRQYNE. The whole CDR3 sequence is CASSLRWGGRGSRQYNEQFF.

CDR3 sequence reads: CASSLRGANSPLHF. The covered CDR3 bases are TGTGCCAGCAGCTTGCGGGGGGCGAATTCACCC. V is TRBV27 and J is TRBJ1-6, with TRBD1 as a possible D gene (6 bases). The read ends 3 residues shy of where the CDR3 ends; the end is completed using the germline J gene. Trimming shortened V by 6 bases and J by 7 bases, and 13 bases separated the two germline ends. CDR1 is MNHEY and CDR2 is SMNVEV in the germline V gene (reference sequence). The CDR3 contains 14 residues.

Concerning this clone itself: The sequence runs out 3 residues before the end of the CDR3; the remainder is reconstructed from the germline J gene. The rearrangement joins TRBV28 to TRBJ2-5, with 10 bases lining up with TRBD1. The CDR3 loop spans 17 amino acids. J was trimmed by 5 bases and V by 5 bases; bases with no gene match: 14. From germline, CDR1 is MDHEN and CDR2 SYDVKM. The part of the CDR3 DNA that was read is TGTGCCAGCAGTCCCCACGGGACAGGGGTTTTAGGGGAGACC. Its translation is CASSPHGTGVLGET. The whole CDR3 sequence reads CASSPHGTGVLGETQYF.

In regard to this clone: The read finishes 3 residues shy of the CDR3 end, and the germline J gene is used to complete it. This chain links TRBV7-6 with TRBJ1-6; 7 bases agree with TRBD1. The CDR3 loop spans 16 amino acids. CDR1 and CDR2 from the germline V gene are SGHVS and FNYEAQ. V was pared by 5 bases and J by 9 bases, with 13 bases of the junction left unmatched. This CDR3 is CASSRSGQAGGSPLHF. The DNA read from the CDR3 is TGTGCCAGCAGCCGTAGCGGACAGGCAGGTGGTTCACCC.

Comment on this clone: The read comes to an end 3 residues before the CDR3 does, leaving the germline J gene to fill in the end. V gene TRBV2 combines with J gene TRBJ1-1; TRBD1 agrees at 9 bases. Germline-derived CDR1 and CDR2 are SNHLY and FYNNEI. V trimming: 8 bases; J trimming: 6 bases; junction bases outside the gene matches: 10. This CDR3 spans 14 amino acids. CDR3 DNA, as far as it was read: TGTGCCAGCGAAAGGGACAGGGTGATTCCTGAA. Its translation is CASERDRVIPE. The entire CDR3 is CASERDRVIPEAFF.

For this clone: The read falls 3 residues short of the CDR3 end, and the missing part is taken from the germline J gene. The chain is built from TRBV14 and TRBJ2-7; possible D gene TRBD2, 7 bases. V dropped 1 base and J dropped 0 bases, with 13 bases sitting between them. Germline V lookup: CDR1 SGHDN, CDR2 FVKESK. This CDR3 region has 16 residues. CDR3 sequence: CASSQVWGGLSYEQYF. Incomplete CDR3 DNA: TGTGCCAGCAGCCAAGTTTGGGGGGGCCTCTCCTACGAG. The whole variable domain, remainder taken from reference TRBV14 and TRBJ2-7, is EAGVTQFPSHSVIEKGQTVTLRCDPISGHDNLYWYRRVMGKEIKFLLHFVKESKQDESGMPNNRFLAERTGGTYSTLKVQPAELEDSGVYFCASSQVWGGLSYEQYFGPGTRLTVT.

CDR3: CASSFSAGGYEQYF. The DNA read from the CDR3 is TGTGCCAGCAGCTTCTCGGCAGGGGGCTACGAG. The gene calls are TRBV5-6 and TRBJ2-7, with 7 bases fitting TRBD1. The read gets to within 3 residues of the CDR3 end, and the germline J gene fills in the rest. In germline, CDR1 is SGHDT, CDR2 YYEEEE. Trimming removed 2 bases from V and 3 bases from J; junction bases left unmatched: 5. The CDR3 covers 14 residues.

A word on this clone: Additional DNA sequences in this sample encode the identical CDR3. CDR3 bases read: TGTGCCAGCTCACGACCCCCGTCGACAGCAGCAGGGGGGACC. As protein: CASSRPPSTAAGGT. The full CDR3 protein is CASSRPPSTAAGGTQYF. The J gene is TRBJ2-5, the V gene TRBV18, with 7 bases matching TRBD1. The read stops 3 residues short of the end of the CDR3; the missing end is completed from the germline J gene. Germline V gene sequence: CDR1 KGHSH, CDR2 LQKENI. After removal of 4 bases from V and 7 bases from J, the junction contained 18 bases not matched to a gene. The CDR3 loop spans 17 amino acids.

Concerning this clone itself: Coverage ceases 3 residues before the CDR3 finishes, and the germline J gene fills in the end. This chain joins TRBV20-1 and TRBJ1-6; 7 positions agree with TRBD1. Germline CDR1 and CDR2: DFQATT and SNEGSKA (reference sequence). The CDR3 loop spans 16 amino acids. The J segment lost 7 bases and the V segment lost 0 bases, leaving 9 bases of the junction unmatched. The DNA read from the CDR3 is TGCAGTGCTAGAGATCTAAGGACAGGCGACAATTCACCC. The encoded protein is CSARDLRTGDNSP. From start to end, the CDR3 is CSARDLRTGDNSPLHF.

A remark on this clone: A junction boundary mismatches the germline segment, possibly from a read error. The read is 3 residues too short to cover the CDR3 end, so that end is filled in from the germline J gene. The chain is built from TRBV5-1 and TRBJ2-3, with 12 nucleotides matching TRBD2. Germline assignment: CDR1 SGHRS and CDR2 YFSETQ. The CDR3 totals 16 residues. The covered CDR3 bases are TGCGCCACCAGCCTAAGGGGACTAGCGGGTAAAGATACG. This gives the protein CATSLRGLAGKDT. The whole CDR3 protein reads CATSLRGLAGKDTQYF.

A word on this clone: The observed sequence ends 3 residues before the CDR3 terminus, with the missing tail filled in from the germline J gene. The rearrangement links TRBV10-3 to TRBJ2-1; the D is unclear. V lost 3 bases to trimming and J lost 4 bases, with 13 bases between them. The CDR3 runs to 15 residues. CDR1 and CDR2 from the germline V gene are ENHRY and SYGVKD. The sequenced part of the CDR3 DNA is TGTGCCATCAGTGAACCGGTGGAACAGTACAATGAG. Its translation is CAISEPVEQYNE. The whole CDR3 sequence is CAISEPVEQYNEQFF.

CDR3 sequence: CAWTLLATISYEQYF. The part of the CDR3 DNA that was read is TGTGCCTGGACTTTGCTAGCGACGATTTCCTACGAG. The gene calls are TRBV30 and TRBJ2-7; a possible D gene is TRBD2 (6 bases). The read gets to within 3 residues of the CDR3 end, and the germline J gene fills in the rest. Trimming shortened V by 4 bases and J by 1 base, and 17 bases separated the two germline ends. Germline CDR1 is GTSNPN and CDR2 is SVGIG (reference sequence). The CDR3 totals 15 residues.

As for this clone: Read sequence stops 3 residues before the CDR3 end, and the germline J gene provides the missing end. The chain employs TRBV7-2 and TRBJ1-5, with D perhaps matching TRBD1 (6 bases). Trimming shortened V by 0 bases and J by 6 bases, and 15 bases separated the two germline ends. This CDR3 spans 16 amino acids. The V gene's germline CDR1 is SGHTA and CDR2 FQGNSA. The CDR3 loop reads CASSLAARGRGQPQHF. CDR3 bases read: TGTGCCAGCAGCTTAGCGGCCAGGGGAAGGGGTCAGCCC.

As concerns this clone: The CDR3 goes on 3 residues after the read ends, and that part is filled in from the germline J gene. J is TRBJ2-5 and V is TRBV28; TRBD1 matches 12 bases. The CDR3 spans 14 residues. Germline V gene sequence: CDR1 MDHEN, CDR2 SYDVKM. Trimming took 8 bases from V and 4 from J; bases not matched to a gene: 5. The CDR3 region is CASRWDRGRETQYF. The covered CDR3 bases are TGTGCCAGCCGTTGGGACAGGGGGCGAGAGACC.

A remark on this clone: The read ends 3 residues shy of where the CDR3 ends; the end is completed using the germline J gene. The chain employs TRBV28 and TRBJ2-1; 7 bases fit TRBD2. After removal of 4 bases from V and 4 bases from J, the junction contained 4 bases not matched to a gene. The CDR3 runs 14 residues. Per germline, CDR1 MDHEN and CDR2 SYDVKM. CDR3 amino acids: CASSSPAGYNEQFF. CDR3 bases read: TGTGCCAGCAGTTCACCAGCGGGGTACAATGAG.